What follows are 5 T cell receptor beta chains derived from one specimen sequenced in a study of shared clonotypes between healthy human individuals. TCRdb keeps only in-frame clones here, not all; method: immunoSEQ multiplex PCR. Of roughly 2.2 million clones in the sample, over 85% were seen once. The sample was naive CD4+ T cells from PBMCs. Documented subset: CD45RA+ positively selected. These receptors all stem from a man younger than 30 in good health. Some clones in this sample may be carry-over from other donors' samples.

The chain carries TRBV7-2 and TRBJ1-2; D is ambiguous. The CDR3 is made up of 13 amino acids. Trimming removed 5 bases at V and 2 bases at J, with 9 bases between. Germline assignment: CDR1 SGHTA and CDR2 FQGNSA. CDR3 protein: CASSADLNYGYTF. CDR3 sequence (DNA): TGTGCCAGCAGCGCCGACCTCAACTATGGCTACACCTTC. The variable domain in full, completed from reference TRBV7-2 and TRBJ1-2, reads GAGVSQSPSNKVTEKGKDVELRCDPISGHTALYWYRQSLGQGLEFLIYFQGNSAPDKSGLPSDRFSAERTGGSVSTLTIQRTQQEDSAVYLCASSADLNYGYTFGSGTRLTVV.

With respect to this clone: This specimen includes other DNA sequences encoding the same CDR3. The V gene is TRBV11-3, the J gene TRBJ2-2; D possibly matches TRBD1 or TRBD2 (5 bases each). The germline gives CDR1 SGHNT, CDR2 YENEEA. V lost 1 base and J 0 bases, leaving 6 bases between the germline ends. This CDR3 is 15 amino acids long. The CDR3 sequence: CASSLGGTNTGELFF. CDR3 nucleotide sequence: TGTGCCAGCAGCTTAGGGGGGACGAACACCGGGGAGCTGTTTTTT. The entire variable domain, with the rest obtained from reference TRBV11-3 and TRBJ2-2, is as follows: EAGVVQSPRYKIIEKKQPVAFWCNPISGHNTLYWYLQNLGQGPELLIRYENEEAVDDSQLPKDRFSAERLKGVDSTLKIQPAELGDSAVYLCASSLGGTNTGELFFGEGSRLTVL.

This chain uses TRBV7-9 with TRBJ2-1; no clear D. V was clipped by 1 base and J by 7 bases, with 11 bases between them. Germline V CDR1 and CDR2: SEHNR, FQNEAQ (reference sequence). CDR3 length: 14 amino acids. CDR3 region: CASSLGLGFNEQFF. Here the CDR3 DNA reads TGTGCCAGCAGCTTAGGGCTCGGTTTTAATGAGCAGTTCTTC.

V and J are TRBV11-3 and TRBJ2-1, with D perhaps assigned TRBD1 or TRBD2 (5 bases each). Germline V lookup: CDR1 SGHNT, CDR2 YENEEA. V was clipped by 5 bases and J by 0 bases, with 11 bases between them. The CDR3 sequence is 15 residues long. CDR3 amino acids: CASSQGAGSYNEQFF. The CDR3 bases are TGTGCCAGCAGCCAGGGCGCGGGCTCCTACAATGAGCAGTTCTTC.

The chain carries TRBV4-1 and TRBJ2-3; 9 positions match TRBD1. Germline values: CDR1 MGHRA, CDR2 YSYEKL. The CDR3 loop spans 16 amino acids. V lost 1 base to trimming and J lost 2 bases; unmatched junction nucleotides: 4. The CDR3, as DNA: TGCGCCAGCAGCCAAGCACAGGGGGCTACCACAGATACGCAGTATTTT. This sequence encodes CASSQAQGATTDTQYF.